Below, 11 T cell receptor beta chains from the same sample are listed, as sequenced in a study of cytomegalovirus exposure and HLA in healthy donors. A multiplex PCR was run with 60 Vbeta primers and 13 Jbeta primers. The method was immunoSEQ multiplex PCR; TCRdb's version includes in-frame clones alone and lacks a portion of them. This table has about 170,000 clones, roughly 67% appearing once. Sequenced input: PBMCs. Every receptor here comes from a woman aged 18-29 years in good health and CMV-seropositive.

The V gene is TRBV4-3, the J gene TRBJ2-3; possibly TRBD1 for D (5 bases). Germline-derived CDR1 and CDR2 are LGHNA and YSLEER. There are 16 residues in the CDR3. V gave up 0 bases and J gave up 3 bases, with 13 bases separating them. This chain's CDR3 is CASSQEGQGKTDTQYF. For the CDR3, the DNA is TGCGCCAGCAGCCAAGAGGGCCAGGGTAAGACAGATACGCAGTATTTT.

The gene calls are TRBV9 and TRBJ1-2; TRBD1 might be the D (6 bases). In germline, CDR1 is SGDLS, CDR2 YYNGEE. CDR3 size: 15 residues. With 0 bases removed from V and 3 bases from J, the gap between germline ends came to 12 bases. The CDR3 DNA reads TGTGCCAGCAGCGTAGATTCTGGGGGCGACTATGGCTACACCTTC. This gives the protein CASSVDSGGDYGYTF.

V usage is TRBV9 and J usage is TRBJ1-1, with D possibly matching TRBD1 (6 bases). The CDR3 loop spans 14 amino acids. Germline values: CDR1 SGDLS, CDR2 YYNGEE. Trimming took off 4 bases at V and 1 base at J, with 11 bases between the two ends. CDR3 nucleotides: TGTGCCAGCAGCAAAGAGACAGGGAACACTGAAGCTTTCTTT. It codes for CASSKETGNTEAFF.

The CDR3 here is CASTGTSWETQYF. The DNA for the CDR3 is TGTGCCAGCACCGGGACTAGTTGGGAGACCCAGTACTTC. The rearrangement joins TRBV6-1 to TRBJ2-5, with 8 bases that match TRBD2. V was clipped by 7 bases and J by 5 bases; unmatched bases: 6. From germline, CDR1 is MNHNS and CDR2 SASEGT. CDR3 size: 13 residues.

This clone showed up just a few times. V and J are TRBV30 and TRBJ2-3, with D possibly matching TRBD1 (6 bases). The CDR3 is 15 residues long. Per the germline V gene, CDR1 is GTSNPN and CDR2 is SVGIG (reference sequence). The ends were cut back, 0 bases at V and 6 bases at J, with 16 bases in the middle. CDR3 nucleotides: TGTGCCTGGAGTGTAATGGGGGCTTGGAGCGATACGCAGTATTTT. Encoded protein: CAWSVMGAWSDTQYF. Drawing the rest from reference TRBV30 and TRBJ2-3, the complete variable domain is SQTIHQWPATLVQPVGSPLSLECTVEGTSNPNLYWYRQAAGRGLQLLFYSVGIGQISSEVPQNLSASRPQDRQFILSSKKLLLSDSGFYLCAWSVMGAWSDTQYFGPGTRLTVL.

The V call is TRBV4-2, the J call TRBJ2-2, with 8 bases fitting TRBD2. The length of the CDR3 is 17 residues. With V trimmed by 0 bases and J by 1 base, 4 bases remained unmatched. Germline-derived CDR1 and CDR2 are LGHNA and YNFKEQ. Here the CDR3 reads CASSQDAGGENTGELFF. The CDR3 region has the DNA TGTGCCAGCAGCCAAGACGCCGGGGGGGAGAACACCGGGGAGCTGTTTTTT.

This chain uses TRBV5-1 with TRBJ1-4, with a tentative D call TRBD1 (6 bases). From germline, CDR1 is SGHRS and CDR2 YFSETQ. The CDR3 contains 14 residues. Trimming left V 4 bases short and J 8 bases short, with 15 bases between. The CDR3 spells CASSPILRGEKLFF. The CDR3 DNA reads as TGCGCCAGCAGCCCGATACTGAGGGGGGAAAAACTGTTTTTT.

The chain's CDR3 is CASSLEPLTYEQYF. CDR3 nucleotide sequence: TGCGCCAGCAGCCTGGAACCGCTAACCTACGAGCAGTACTTC. The rearrangement uses TRBV5-1 and TRBJ2-7, with unresolved D. The CDR3 has 14 amino acids. V lost 4 bases and J lost 2, with 13 bases in between. Germline V gene lookup returns CDR1 SGHRS and CDR2 YFSETQ.

This clone showed up just a few times. The chain has TRBV5-1 and TRBJ2-3, with 7 bases aligning to TRBD2. The CDR3 has 12 residues. The germline gives CDR1 SGHRS, CDR2 YFSETQ. The ends lost 3 bases at V and 12 bases at J; junction bases unmatched: 7. In DNA, the CDR3 is TGCGCCAGCAGCTCTAATAGCGGGTCACAGTATTTT. This codes for CASSSNSGSQYF.

The V gene is TRBV4-3, the J gene TRBJ2-2; TRBD2 aligns across 11 bases. Germline trimming cut 1 base from V and 3 bases from J; bases unmatched to any gene: 10. The CDR3 sequence is 19 residues long. The germline V gene has CDR1 LGHNA and CDR2 YSLEER. The CDR3 region is CASSQGGSSGGWDTGELFF. The CDR3 DNA reads TGCGCCAGCAGCCAAGGAGGATCTAGCGGGGGGTGGGACACCGGGGAGCTGTTTTTT.

Only one count was recorded for this clone. The rearrangement joins TRBV13 to TRBJ2-3, with D possibly TRBD2 on 6 matching bases. The germline CDR1 and CDR2 sequences are PRHDT and FYEKMQ (reference sequence). The CDR3 spans 15 residues. V was pared by 9 bases and J by 2 bases, with 18 bases between. The CDR3 protein is CASTPSSGPTDTQYF. The CDR3 nucleotides are TGTGCCAGTACCCCGAGTAGCGGACCCACAGATACGCAGTATTTT.